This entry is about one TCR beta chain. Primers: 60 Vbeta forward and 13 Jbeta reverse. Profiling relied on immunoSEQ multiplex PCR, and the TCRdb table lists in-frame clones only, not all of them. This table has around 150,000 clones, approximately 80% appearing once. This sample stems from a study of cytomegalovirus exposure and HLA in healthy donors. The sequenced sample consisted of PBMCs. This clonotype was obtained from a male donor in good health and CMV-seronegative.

Here the CDR3 DNA reads TGTGCCAGCAGTTTATTAGGCCCGTCGGGGGGCTATGGCTACACCTTC. Translation gives CASSLLGPSGGYGYTF. This rearrangement joins TRBV27 to TRBJ1-2, with D perhaps TRBD1 (5 bases). The CDR3 consists of 16 residues. Per germline, CDR1 MNHEY and CDR2 SMNVEV (reference sequence). The ends were cut back, 1 base at V and 4 bases at J, with 16 bases in the middle.